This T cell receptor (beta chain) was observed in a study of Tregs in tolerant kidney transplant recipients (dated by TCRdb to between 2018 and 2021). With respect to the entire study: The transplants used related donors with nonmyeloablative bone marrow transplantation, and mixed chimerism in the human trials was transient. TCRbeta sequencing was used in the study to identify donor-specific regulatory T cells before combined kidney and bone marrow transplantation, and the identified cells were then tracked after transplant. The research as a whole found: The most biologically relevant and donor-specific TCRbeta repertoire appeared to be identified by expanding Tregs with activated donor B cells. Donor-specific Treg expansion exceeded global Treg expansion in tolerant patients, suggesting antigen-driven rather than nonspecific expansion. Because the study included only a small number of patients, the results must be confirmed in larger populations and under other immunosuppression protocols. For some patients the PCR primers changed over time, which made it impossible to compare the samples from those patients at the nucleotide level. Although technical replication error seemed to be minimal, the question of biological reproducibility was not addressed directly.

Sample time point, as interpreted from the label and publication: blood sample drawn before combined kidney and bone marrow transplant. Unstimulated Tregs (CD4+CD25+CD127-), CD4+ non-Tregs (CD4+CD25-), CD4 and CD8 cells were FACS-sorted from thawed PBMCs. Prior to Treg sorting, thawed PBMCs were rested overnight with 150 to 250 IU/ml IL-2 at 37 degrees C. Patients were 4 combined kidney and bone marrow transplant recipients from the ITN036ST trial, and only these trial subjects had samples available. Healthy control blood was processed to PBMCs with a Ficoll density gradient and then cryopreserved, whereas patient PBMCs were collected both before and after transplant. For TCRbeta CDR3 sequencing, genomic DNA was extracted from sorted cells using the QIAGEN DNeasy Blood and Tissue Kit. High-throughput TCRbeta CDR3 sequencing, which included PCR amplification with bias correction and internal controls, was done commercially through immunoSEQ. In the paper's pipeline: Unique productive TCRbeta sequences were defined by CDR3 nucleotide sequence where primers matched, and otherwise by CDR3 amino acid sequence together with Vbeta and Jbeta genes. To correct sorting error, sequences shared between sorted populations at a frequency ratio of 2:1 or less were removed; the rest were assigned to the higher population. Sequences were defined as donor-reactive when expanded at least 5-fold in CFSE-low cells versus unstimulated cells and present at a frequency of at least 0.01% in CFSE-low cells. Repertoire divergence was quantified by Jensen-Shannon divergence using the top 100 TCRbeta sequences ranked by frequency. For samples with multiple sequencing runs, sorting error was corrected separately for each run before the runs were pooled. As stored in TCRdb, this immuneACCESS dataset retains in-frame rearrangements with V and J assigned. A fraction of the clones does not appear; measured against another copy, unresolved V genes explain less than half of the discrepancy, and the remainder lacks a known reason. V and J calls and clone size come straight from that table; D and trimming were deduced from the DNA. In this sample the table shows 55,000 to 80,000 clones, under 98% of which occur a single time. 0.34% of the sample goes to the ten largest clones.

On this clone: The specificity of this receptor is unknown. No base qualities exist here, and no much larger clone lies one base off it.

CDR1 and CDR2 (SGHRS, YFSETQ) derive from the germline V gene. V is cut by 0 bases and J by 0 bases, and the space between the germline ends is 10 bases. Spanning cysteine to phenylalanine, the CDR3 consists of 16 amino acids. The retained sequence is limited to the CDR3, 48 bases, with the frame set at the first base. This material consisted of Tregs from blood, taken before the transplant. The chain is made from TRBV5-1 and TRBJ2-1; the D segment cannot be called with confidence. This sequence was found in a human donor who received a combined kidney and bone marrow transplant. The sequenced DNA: TGCGCCAGCAGCTTGGGCGCAGGAAGCTCCTACAATGAGCAGTTCTTC. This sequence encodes CASSLGAGSSYNEQFF.